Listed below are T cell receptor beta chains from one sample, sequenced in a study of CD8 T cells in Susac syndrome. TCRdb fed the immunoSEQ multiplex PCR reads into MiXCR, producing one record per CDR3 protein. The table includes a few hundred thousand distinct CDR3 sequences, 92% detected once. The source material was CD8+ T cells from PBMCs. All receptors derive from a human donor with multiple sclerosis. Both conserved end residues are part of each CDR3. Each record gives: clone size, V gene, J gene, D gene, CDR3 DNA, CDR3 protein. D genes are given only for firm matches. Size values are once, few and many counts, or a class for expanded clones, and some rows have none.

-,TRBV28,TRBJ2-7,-,TGTGCCAGCAGTTTATTAGGCGGCCTGTCGGTTCGCGAGCAGTACTTC,CASSLLGGLSVREQYF
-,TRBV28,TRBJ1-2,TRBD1,TGTGCCAGCAGTTTCGGACAGGGAAGTGGCTACACCTTC,CASSFGQGSGYTF
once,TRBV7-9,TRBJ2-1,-,TGTGCCAGCAGCTTAGTCGCAGGCCTAGCCTACAATGAGCAGTTCTTC,CASSLVAGLAYNEQFF
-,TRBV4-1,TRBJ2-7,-,TGCGCCAGCAGCCAAGAGGCTCGGTTCTCCTACGAGCAGTACTTC,CASSQEARFSYEQYF
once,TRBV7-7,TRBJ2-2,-,TGTGCTAGCAGCGGTGAAACAGGGACCGGGGAGCTGTTTTTT,CASSGETGTGELFF
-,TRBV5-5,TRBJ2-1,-,TGTGCCAGCAGCTTTTCCGGGTATCCCGACAATGAGCAGTTCTTC,CASSFSGYPDNEQFF
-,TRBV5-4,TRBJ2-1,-,TGTGCCAGCAGCTTGACCCCCTCCTACAATGAGCAGTTCTTC,CASSLTPSYNEQFF
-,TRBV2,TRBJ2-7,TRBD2,TGTGCCAGCAGCGACGGACTAGCGGGATTTTCACCCTCGGCCTACGAGCAGTACTTC,CASSDGLAGFSPSAYEQYF
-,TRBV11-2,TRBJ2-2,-,TGTGCCAGCAGCTCCTACTCGAGATCCGGGGAGCTGTTTTTT,CASSSYSRSGELFF
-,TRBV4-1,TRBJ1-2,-,TGCGCCAGCAGCCAAGTCGGGAGAACCTATGGCTACACCTTC,CASSQVGRTYGYTF
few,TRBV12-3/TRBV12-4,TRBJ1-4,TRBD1,TGTGCCAGCAGTTTGTCCGGGACAGGGGGGGAAAAACTGTTTTTT,CASSLSGTGGEKLFF
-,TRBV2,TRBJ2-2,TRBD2,TGTGCCAGCGCTAGCGGGGGAGACTACACCGGGGAGCTGTTTTTT,CASASGGDYTGELFF
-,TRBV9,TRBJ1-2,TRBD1,TGTGCCAGCAGCCCCAATACAGGGGGTATTGATGGCTACACCTTC,CASSPNTGGIDGYTF
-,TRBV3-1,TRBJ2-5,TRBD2,TGTGCCAGCAGCTATAGCGGGGGGCTCCAAGAGACCCAGTACTTC,CASSYSGGLQETQYF
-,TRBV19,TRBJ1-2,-,TGTGCCAGTAGTATAACGGTCAACTATGGCTACACCTTC,CASSITVNYGYTF